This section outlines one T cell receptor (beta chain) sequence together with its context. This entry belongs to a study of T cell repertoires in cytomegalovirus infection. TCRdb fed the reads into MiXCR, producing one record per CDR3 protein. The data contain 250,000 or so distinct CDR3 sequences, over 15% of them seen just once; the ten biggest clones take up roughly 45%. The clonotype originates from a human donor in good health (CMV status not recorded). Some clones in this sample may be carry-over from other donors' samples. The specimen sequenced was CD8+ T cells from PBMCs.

The CDR3, as DNA: TGTGCCAGCAGCTTGCCAGGGGCTCCGAACACCGGGGAGCTGTTTTTT. This gives the protein CASSLPGAPNTGELFF. The chain carries TRBV7-6 and TRBJ2-2; tentative D call: TRBD1 (6 bases). V lost 3 bases and J 0 bases, leaving 11 bases between the germline ends. This CDR3 comprises 16 residues. Germline V gene lookup returns CDR1 SGHVS and CDR2 FNYEAQ.